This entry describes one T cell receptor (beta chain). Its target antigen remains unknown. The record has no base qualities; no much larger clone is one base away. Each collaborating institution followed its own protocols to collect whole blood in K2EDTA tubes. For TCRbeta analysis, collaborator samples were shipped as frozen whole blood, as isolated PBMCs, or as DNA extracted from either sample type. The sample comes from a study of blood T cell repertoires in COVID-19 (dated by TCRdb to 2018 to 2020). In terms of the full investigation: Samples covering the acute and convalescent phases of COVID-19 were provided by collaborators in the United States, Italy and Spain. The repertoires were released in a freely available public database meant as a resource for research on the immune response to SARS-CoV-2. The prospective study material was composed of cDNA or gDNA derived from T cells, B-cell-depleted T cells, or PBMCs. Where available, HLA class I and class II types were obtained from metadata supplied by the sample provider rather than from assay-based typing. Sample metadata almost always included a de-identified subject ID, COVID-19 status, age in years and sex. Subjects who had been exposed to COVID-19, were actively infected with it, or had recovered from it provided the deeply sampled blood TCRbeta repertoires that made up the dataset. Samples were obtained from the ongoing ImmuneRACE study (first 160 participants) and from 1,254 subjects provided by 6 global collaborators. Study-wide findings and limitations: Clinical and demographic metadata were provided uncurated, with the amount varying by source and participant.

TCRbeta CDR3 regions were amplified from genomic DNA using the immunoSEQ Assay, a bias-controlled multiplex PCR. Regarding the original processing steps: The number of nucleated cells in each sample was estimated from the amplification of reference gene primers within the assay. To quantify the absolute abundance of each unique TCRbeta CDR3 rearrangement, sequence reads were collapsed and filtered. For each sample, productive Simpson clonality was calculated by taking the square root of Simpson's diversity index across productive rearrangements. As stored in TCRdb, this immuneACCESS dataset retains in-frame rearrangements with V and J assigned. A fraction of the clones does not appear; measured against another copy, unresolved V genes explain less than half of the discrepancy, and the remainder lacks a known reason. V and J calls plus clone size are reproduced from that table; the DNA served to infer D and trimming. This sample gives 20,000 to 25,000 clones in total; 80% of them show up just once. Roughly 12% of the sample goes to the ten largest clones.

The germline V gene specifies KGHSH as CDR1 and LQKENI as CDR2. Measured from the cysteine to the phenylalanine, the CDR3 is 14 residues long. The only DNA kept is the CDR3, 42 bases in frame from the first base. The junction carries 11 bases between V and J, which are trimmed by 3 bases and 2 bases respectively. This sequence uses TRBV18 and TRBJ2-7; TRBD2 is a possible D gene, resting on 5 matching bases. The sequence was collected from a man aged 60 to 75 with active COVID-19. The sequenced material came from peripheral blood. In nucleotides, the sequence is TGTGCCAGCTCACCGGCGGAAGCGGCCTACGAGCAGTACTTC. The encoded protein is CASSPAEAAYEQYF.